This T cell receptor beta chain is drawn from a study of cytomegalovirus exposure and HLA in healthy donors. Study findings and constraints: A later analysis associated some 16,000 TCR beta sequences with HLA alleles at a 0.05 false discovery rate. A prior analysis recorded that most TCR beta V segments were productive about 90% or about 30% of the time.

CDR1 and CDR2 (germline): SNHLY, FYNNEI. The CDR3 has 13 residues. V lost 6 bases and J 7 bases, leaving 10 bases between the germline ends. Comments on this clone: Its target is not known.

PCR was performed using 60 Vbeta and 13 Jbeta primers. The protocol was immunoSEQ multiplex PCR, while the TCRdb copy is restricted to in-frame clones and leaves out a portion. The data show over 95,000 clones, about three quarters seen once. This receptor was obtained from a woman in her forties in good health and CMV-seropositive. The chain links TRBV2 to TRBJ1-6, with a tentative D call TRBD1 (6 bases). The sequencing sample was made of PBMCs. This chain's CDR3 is CASRGQRNSPLHF. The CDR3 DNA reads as TGTGCCAGCAGAGGACAGCGCAATTCACCCCTCCACTTT.